Below, 2 T cell receptor beta chains from the same sample are listed, as sequenced in a study of CD8 T cells in Susac syndrome. Random hexamers served to reverse transcribe about 0.5 to 1 ug RNA. TCRdb reprocessed the immunoSEQ multiplex PCR reads with MiXCR, giving one entry per CDR3 protein. The data contain 150,000 to 200,000 distinct CDR3 sequences, approximately 93% of them singletons. What was sequenced was CD4+ T cells from PBMCs. Every receptor here comes from a human donor in good health.

The genes are TRBV7-2 and TRBJ2-1; TRBD2 agrees at 8 bases. The CDR3 runs 15 residues. CDR1 SGHTA and CDR2 FQGNSA come from the germline V gene. J was trimmed by 6 bases and V by 3 bases; bases with no gene match: 7. The CDR3 coding sequence is TGTGCCAGCAGCTTCCCAGCGGGGGCCTCCAATGAGCAGTTCTTC. Translation gives CASSFPAGASNEQFF.

The rearrangement links TRBV7-2 to TRBJ2-2, with TRBD2 matching 8 bases. The germline gives CDR1 SGHTA, CDR2 FQGNSA. The V gene end was trimmed by 5 bases and the J gene end by 6 bases; junction bases not matched to a gene: 11. The CDR3 sequence is 16 residues long. The CDR3 here is CASSVAGGGPPGELFF. The CDR3 nucleotides read TGTGCCAGCAGCGTGGCGGGCGGGGGGCCCCCCGGGGAGCTGTTTTTT.